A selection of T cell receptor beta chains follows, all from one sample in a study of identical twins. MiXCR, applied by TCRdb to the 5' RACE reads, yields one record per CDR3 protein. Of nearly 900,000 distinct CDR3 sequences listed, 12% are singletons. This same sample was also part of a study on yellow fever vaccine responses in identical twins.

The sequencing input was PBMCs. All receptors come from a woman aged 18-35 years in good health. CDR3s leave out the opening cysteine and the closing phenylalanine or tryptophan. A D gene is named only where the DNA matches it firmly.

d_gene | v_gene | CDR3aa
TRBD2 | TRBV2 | ARRGLAGTSSTDTQY
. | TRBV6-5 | ASSYREHGELF
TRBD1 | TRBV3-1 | ASGLQGSSEQY
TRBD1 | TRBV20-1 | SASQGQGGETQY
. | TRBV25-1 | ASSERTGEQY
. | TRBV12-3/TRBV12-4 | ASRPLGDYGYT
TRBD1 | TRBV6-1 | ASRGTEWEF
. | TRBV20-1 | SARDQLNWDNEQF
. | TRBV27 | ASSLRAPMGYEQY
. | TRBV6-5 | ASSYSRFSGNTIY
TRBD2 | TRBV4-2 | ASSQDLVAGFTQY
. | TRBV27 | ASRHYRNTEAF
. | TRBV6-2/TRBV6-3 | ASSRRRGNTEAF
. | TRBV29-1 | SVWNTEAF
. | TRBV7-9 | ASREQGSGNTIY
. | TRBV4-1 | ASSQEGITEAF
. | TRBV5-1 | ASSLAGKAEQY
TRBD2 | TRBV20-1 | SARDLAGGIDEQF
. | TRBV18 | ASSPTLGTLYNEQF
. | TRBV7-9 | ASTDLENNEKLF
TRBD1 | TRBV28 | ASTRQGNYGYT
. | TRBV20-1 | SADPQDGATNEKLF
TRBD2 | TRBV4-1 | ASRKIAGSTGTQY
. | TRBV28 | ASKGVAEYSYNSPLH
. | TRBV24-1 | ATSEAGVRGTDTQY
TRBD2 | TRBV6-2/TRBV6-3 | ASSFATSGVNEQF
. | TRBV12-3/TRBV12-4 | ASSLRKNSPLH
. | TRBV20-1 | SATENYEQY
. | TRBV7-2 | ASRNRGGRAANSPLH
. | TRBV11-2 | ASSLGELGQY
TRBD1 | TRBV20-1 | SAYRDSLGSSPLH
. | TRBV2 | ASRSGPDTQY
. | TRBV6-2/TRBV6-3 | ASSSDTQY